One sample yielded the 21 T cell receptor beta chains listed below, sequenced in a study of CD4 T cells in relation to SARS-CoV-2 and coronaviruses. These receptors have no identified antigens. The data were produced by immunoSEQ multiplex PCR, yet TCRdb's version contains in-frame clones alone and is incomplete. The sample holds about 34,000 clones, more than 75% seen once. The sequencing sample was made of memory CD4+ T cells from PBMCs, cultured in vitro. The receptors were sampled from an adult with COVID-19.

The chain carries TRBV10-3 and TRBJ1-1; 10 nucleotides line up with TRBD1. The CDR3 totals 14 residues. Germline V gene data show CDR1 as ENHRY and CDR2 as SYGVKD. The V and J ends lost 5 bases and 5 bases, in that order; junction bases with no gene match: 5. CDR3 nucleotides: TGTGCCATCAGTACGGGGACAGGGGTTACTGAAGCTTTCTTT. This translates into CAISTGTGVTEAFF.

In nucleotides, the CDR3 is TGTGCCAGTAGTATGGGTGGGGCCTCTAATCAGCCCCAGCATTTT. Protein sequence: CASSMGGASNQPQHF. The rearrangement links TRBV19 to TRBJ1-5, with a weak D call TRBD1 (5 bases). Germline loops: CDR1 LNHDA, CDR2 SQIVND (reference sequence). The V gene lost 3 bases and the J gene lost 4 bases, with 13 bases spanning the gap. The CDR3 extends over 15 amino acids.

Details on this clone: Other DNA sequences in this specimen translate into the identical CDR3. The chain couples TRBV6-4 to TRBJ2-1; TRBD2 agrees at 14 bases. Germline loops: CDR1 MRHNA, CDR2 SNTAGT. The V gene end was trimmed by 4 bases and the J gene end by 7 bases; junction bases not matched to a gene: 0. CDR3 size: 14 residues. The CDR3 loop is CASSGLAGGNEQFF. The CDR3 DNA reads TGTGCCAGCAGTGGACTAGCGGGAGGGAATGAGCAGTTCTTC.

The CDR3 here is CASSLAVSASGSTDTQYF. In nucleotides, the CDR3 is TGCGCCAGCAGCTTGGCCGTTTCGGCTAGCGGTAGCACAGATACGCAGTATTTT. The genes are TRBV5-1 and TRBJ2-3; 7 bases match TRBD2. Unmatched junction bases numbered 10, after V lost 0 bases and J lost 0 bases. Germline V gene data show CDR1 as SGHRS and CDR2 as YFSETQ. This CDR3 has 18 residues.

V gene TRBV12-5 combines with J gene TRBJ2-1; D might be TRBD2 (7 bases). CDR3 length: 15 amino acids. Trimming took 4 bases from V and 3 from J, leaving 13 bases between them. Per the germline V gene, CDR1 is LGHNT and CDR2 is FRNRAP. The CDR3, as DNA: TGTGCTAGTGGTTCAGGGGTAGCGGGCTACAATGAGCAGTTCTTC. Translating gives CASGSGVAGYNEQFF.

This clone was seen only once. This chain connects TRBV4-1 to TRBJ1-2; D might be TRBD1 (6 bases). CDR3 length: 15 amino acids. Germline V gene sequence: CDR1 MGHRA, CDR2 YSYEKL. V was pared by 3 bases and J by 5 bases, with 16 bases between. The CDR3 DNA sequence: TGCGCCAGCAGCCACCTCCCAGGGGTAGGGTATGGCTACACCTTC. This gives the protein CASSHLPGVGYGYTF.

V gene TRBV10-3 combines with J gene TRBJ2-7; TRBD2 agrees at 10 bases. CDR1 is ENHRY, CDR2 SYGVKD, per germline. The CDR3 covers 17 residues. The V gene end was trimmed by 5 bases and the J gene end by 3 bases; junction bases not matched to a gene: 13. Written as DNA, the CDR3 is TGTGCCATCAGTTTAGCCAGGACTAGCGGCACCTACTACGAGCAGTACTTC. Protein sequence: CAISLARTSGTYYEQYF.

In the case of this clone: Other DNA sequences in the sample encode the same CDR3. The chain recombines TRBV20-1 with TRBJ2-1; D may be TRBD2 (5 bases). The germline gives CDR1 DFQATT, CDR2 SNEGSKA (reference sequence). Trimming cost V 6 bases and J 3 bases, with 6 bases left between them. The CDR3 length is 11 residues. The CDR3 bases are TGCAGTGCCCGGGACTACAATGAGCAGTTCTTC. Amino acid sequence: CSARDYNEQFF.

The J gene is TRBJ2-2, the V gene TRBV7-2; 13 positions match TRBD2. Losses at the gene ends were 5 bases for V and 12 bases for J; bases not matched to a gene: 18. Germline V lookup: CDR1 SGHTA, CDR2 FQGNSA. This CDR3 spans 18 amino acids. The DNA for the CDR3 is TGTGCCAGCAGCGTAGGACTAGCGGGAGTCGGCAGAAGAGGGAAGCTGTTTTTT. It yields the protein CASSVGLAGVGRRGKLFF.

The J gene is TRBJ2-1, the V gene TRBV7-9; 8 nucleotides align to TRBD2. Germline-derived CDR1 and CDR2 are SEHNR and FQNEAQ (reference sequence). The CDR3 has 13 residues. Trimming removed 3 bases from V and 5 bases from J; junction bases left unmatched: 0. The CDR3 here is CASSFSGDNEQFF. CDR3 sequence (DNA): TGTGCCAGCAGCTTTAGCGGGGACAATGAGCAGTTCTTC.

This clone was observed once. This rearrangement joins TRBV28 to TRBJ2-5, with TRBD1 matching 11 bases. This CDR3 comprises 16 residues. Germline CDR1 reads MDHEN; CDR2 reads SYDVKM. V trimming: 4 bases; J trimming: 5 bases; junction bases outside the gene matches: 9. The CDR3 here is CASSSTWDRGFETQYF. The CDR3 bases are TGTGCCAGCAGTTCTACGTGGGACAGGGGGTTCGAGACCCAGTACTTC.

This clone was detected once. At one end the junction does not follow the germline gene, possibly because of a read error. The CDR3 DNA reads TGTGCCAGCAGTCACTCGGGACAGCTTTACAATGAGCAGTTCTTC. It codes for CASSHSGQLYNEQFF. The genes are TRBV6-2 or TRBV6-3 and TRBJ2-1; 7 bases fit TRBD1. This CDR3 comprises 15 residues. Germline-derived CDR1 and CDR2 are MNHEY and SVGEGT.

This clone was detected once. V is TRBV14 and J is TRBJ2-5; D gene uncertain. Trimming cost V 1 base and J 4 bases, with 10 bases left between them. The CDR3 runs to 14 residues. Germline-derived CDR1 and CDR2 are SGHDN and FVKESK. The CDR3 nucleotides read TGTGCCAGCAGCCAAGGGGCTAGGTCAGAGACCCAGTACTTC. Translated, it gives CASSQGARSETQYF.

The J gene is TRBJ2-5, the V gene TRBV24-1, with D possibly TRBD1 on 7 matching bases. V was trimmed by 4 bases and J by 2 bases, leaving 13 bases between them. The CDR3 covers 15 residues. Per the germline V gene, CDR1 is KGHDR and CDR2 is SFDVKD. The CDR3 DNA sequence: TGTGCCACCAGTGACCCACAGGGGAGGCAAGAGACCCAGTACTTC. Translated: CATSDPQGRQETQYF.

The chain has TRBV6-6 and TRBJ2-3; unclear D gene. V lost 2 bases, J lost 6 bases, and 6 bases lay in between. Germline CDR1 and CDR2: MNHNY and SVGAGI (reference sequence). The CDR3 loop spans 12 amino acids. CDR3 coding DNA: TGTGCCAGCAGTTACCGGAGTGATACGCAGTATTTT. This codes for CASSYRSDTQYF.

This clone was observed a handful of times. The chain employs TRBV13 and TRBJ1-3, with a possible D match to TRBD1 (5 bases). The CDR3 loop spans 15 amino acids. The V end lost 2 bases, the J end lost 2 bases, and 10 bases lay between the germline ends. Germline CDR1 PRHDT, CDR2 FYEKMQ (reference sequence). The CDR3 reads CASSLSHRPGNTIYF. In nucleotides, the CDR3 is TGTGCCAGCAGCTTATCTCACAGGCCTGGAAACACCATATATTTT.

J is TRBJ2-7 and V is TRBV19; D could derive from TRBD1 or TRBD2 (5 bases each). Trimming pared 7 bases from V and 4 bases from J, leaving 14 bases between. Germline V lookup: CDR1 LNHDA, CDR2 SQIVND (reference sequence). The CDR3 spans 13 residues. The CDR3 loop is CASTRRDGYEQYF. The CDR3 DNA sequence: TGTGCCAGTACCCGCAGGGACGGGTACGAGCAGTACTTC.

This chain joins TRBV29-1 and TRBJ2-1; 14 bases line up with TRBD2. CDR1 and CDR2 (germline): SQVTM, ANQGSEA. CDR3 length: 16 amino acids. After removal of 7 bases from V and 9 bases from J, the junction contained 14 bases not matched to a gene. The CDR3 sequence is CSGRLAGGPGTGEQFF. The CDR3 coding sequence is TGCAGCGGCAGACTAGCGGGAGGGCCTGGGACTGGTGAGCAGTTCTTC.

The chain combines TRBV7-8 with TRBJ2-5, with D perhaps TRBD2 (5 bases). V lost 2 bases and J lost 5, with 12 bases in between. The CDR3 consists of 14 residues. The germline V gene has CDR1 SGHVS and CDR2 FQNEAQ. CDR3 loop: CASSLLTRGETQYF. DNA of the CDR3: TGTGCCAGCAGCTTACTGACTCGCGGGGAGACCCAGTACTTC.

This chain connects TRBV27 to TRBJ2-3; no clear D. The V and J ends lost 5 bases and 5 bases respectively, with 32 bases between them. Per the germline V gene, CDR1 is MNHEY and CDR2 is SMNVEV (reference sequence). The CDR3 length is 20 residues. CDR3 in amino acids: CASSAPNWVLGRLGLDTQYF. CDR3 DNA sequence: TGTGCCAGCAGTGCGCCCAATTGGGTACTCGGGCGACTTGGGTTAGATACGCAGTATTTT.

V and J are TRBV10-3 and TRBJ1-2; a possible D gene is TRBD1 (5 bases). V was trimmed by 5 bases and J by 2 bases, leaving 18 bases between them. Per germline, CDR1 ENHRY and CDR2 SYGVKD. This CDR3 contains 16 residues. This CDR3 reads CAISPLPPDSNYGYTF. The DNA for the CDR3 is TGTGCCATCAGTCCCCTACCCCCTGACAGCAACTATGGCTACACCTTC.